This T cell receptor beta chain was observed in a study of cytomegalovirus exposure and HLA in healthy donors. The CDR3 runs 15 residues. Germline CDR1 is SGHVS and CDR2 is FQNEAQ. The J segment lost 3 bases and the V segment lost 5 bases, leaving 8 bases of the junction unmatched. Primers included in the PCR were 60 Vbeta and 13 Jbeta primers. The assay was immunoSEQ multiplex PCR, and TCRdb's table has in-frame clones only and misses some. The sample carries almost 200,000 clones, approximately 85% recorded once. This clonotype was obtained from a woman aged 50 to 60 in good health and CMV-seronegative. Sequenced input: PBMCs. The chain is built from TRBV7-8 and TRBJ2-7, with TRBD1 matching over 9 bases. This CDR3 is CASSPVRDRDYEQYF. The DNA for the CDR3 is TGTGCCAGCAGCCCAGTCCGGGACAGGGACTACGAGCAGTACTTC.